Following are 13 T cell receptor beta chains from one sample sequenced in a study of human T cells and chemical hapten exposure. Specified time point: healthy volunteer bleed at 6 weeks. The study extracted total RNA from unfractionated whole blood. TCRdb analysed the RACE reads with MiXCR anew, one entry per CDR3 protein. The sample yields around 65,000 distinct CDR3 sequences, around 6.5% seen once. The sequenced material came from whole blood. The source is a female donor in good health. Some clones in this sample may be carry-over from other donors' samples.

This clonotype occurred a few times. This chain joins TRBV6-6 and TRBJ1-5, with D hard to call. The CDR3 sequence is 14 residues long. Trimming left V 5 bases short and J 4 bases short, with 12 bases between. CDR1 and CDR2 from the germline V gene are MNHNY and SVGAGI (reference sequence). CDR3 amino acids: CASSARSGNQPQHF. The DNA of the CDR3 is TGTGCCAGCAGTGCGCGCTCGGGTAATCAGCCCCAGCATTTT.

This clonotype was seen many times. This sequence joins TRBV14 and TRBJ2-5; the match to TRBD1 covers 8 bases. This CDR3 has 13 residues. Germline V gene data show CDR1 as SGHDN and CDR2 as FVKESK. J lost 4 bases, V lost 6 bases, and 4 bases had no gene match. CDR3 residues: CASSRQGRETQYF. CDR3 coding DNA: TGTGCCAGCAGTCGACAGGGGAGAGAGACCCAGTACTTC.

This clonotype appeared many times. The chain combines TRBV12-3 or TRBV12-4 with TRBJ2-7; D remains unclear. This CDR3 region has 13 residues. V lost 6 bases and J 1 base, leaving 10 bases between the germline ends. The CDR3 sequence is CASRTRNSYEQYF. The CDR3 DNA reads TGTGCCAGCAGAACTCGCAATTCCTACGAGCAGTACTTC.

This clonotype has at least ten counts. The chain carries TRBV29-1 and TRBJ2-7; maybe TRBD2 (6 bases). The CDR3 consists of 13 residues. Looked up from germline, CDR1 is SQVTM and CDR2 is ANQGSEA. V lost 2 bases and J 6 bases, leaving 14 bases between the germline ends. DNA of the CDR3: TGCAGCGTTGAATCAGCGGGCTCTGGCGAGCAGTACTTC. Protein product: CSVESAGSGEQYF.

This clonotype has at least ten counts. The chain joins TRBV12-3 or TRBV12-4 to TRBJ2-5, with TRBD2 identical over 8 bases. V lost 4 bases, J lost 5 bases, and 6 bases stayed unmatched. This CDR3 is built from 14 residues. CDR3 sequence reads: CASSSAAGGETQYF. CDR3 DNA sequence: TGTGCCAGCAGTTCTGCGGCGGGAGGTGAGACCCAGTACTTC.

The sample holds many counts of this clonotype. For the CDR3, the DNA is TGTGCCAGCAGCCCTTACATAACCCCTATGTATGGCTACACCTTC. Translating it yields CASSPYITPMYGYTF. V gene TRBV7-2 combines with J gene TRBJ1-2; D gene ambiguous. V was clipped by 5 bases and J by 5 bases, with 18 bases between them. Germline values: CDR1 SGHTA, CDR2 FQGNSA. The CDR3 has 15 residues.

The chain links TRBV10-3 to TRBJ2-7, with D possibly being TRBD2 (5 bases). This CDR3 comprises 16 residues. The V end lost 10 bases, the J end lost 2 bases, and 24 bases lay between the germline ends. CDR1 ENHRY and CDR2 SYGVKD come from the germline V gene. Here the CDR3 DNA reads TGTGCCACCGGCCCGGGGAAGGGATCCCTCGCCTACGAGCAGTACTTC. Translating it yields CATGPGKGSLAYEQYF.

This clonotype has a count of ten or more. V gene TRBV7-3 combines with J gene TRBJ2-2, with 7 bases fitting TRBD1. The trim removed 1 base at V and 5 bases at J, leaving 10 bases unmatched. Germline CDR1 and CDR2: SGHTA and FQGTGA. The CDR3 has 17 residues. The CDR3 protein is CASSLMAGTVGTGELFF. CDR3 nucleotide sequence: TGTGCCAGCAGCTTAATGGCAGGGACAGTGGGGACCGGGGAGCTGTTTTTT.

The genes are TRBV10-1 and TRBJ2-7, with 8 bases aligning to TRBD1. The trim removed 3 bases at V and 2 bases at J, leaving 9 bases unmatched. The V gene's germline CDR1 is WNHNN and CDR2 SYGVQD (reference sequence). The CDR3 is 16 amino acids. CDR3 amino acids: CASSEYRDRITYEQYF. CDR3 sequence (DNA): TGCGCCAGCAGTGAATACCGGGACAGGATAACCTACGAGCAGTACTTC.

V gene TRBV29-1 combines with J gene TRBJ2-1; the match to TRBD2 covers 8 bases. This CDR3 contains 14 residues. CDR1 is SQVTM, CDR2 ANQGSEA, per germline. V shed 1 base, J shed 10 bases, and the junction held 9 bases outside the gene matches. The CDR3 is CSVEGTGGPREQFF. CDR3 sequence (DNA): TGCAGCGTTGAAGGGACGGGAGGGCCGCGGGAGCAGTTCTTC.

A few counts support this clonotype. The chain links TRBV2 to TRBJ2-4; D not resolved. Germline V gene data show CDR1 as SNHLY and CDR2 as FYNNEI. This CDR3 is 16 amino acids long. V was cut by 3 bases and J by 2 bases, with 14 bases left in between. This chain's CDR3 is CASSDVGLVSKNIQYF. For the CDR3, the DNA is TGTGCCAGCAGTGATGTGGGCTTGGTGTCCAAAAACATTCAGTACTTC.

This clonotype came up many times. The rearrangement links TRBV6-5 to TRBJ1-4; no firm D call. Trimming shortened V by 6 bases and J by 4 bases, and 12 bases separated the two germline ends. Germline lookup yields CDR1 MNHEY and CDR2 SVGAGI. This CDR3 is 14 amino acids long. The CDR3 is CASSETGVNEKLFF. The CDR3 DNA reads as TGTGCCAGCAGCGAGACGGGAGTTAATGAAAAACTGTTTTTT.

This chain joins TRBV5-1 and TRBJ1-1; D is perhaps TRBD1 (5 bases). This CDR3 has 14 amino acids. The V end was cut by 0 bases, the J end by 9 bases, with 15 bases between. The germline V gene encodes CDR1 SGHRS and CDR2 YFSETQ. In nucleotides, the CDR3 is TGCGCCAGCAGCTTGGGGACAAATCTGAATCAAGCTTTCTTT. Translation: CASSLGTNLNQAFF.